Below are 17 T cell receptor beta chains sequenced from a single sample in a study of blood T cell repertoires in COVID-19. Sequencing used immunoSEQ multiplex PCR; TCRdb keeps in-frame clones, though not all of them. The top ten hold 1% to 1.5% of the sample, which has some 170,000 clones, roughly 87% seen once. The sample comprised PBMCs or T cells enriched from blood (not recorded which). These receptor sequences come from a human donor with acute COVID-19. The donor label of this sample is uncertain.

The gene calls are TRBV9 and TRBJ2-7; maybe TRBD2 (6 bases). The CDR3 is 14 amino acids. V lost 4 bases and J 4 bases, leaving 15 bases between the germline ends. The germline V gene has CDR1 SGDLS and CDR2 YYNGEE. CDR3 amino acids: CASSPPGSRYEQYF. CDR3 coding DNA: TGTGCCAGCAGCCCTCCCGGGAGTAGGTACGAGCAGTACTTC.

The chain uses TRBV7-9 and TRBJ1-4; D is uncertain. The CDR3 contains 15 residues. V dropped 1 base and J dropped 0 bases, with 6 bases sitting between them. CDR1 and CDR2 (germline): SEHNR, FQNEAQ (reference sequence). CDR3 region: CASSLGPATNEKLFF. Here the CDR3 DNA reads TGTGCCAGCAGCTTAGGGCCTGCAACTAATGAAAAACTGTTTTTT.

The rearrangement links TRBV3-1 (or the pseudogene TRBV3-2) to TRBJ1-5; D unresolved. V lost 4 bases and J 2 bases, leaving 15 bases between the germline ends. Germline values: CDR1 LGHDT, CDR2 YNNKEL (reference sequence). CDR3 size: 16 residues. CDR3: CASSPSGEAGNQPQHF. The CDR3 nucleotides read TGTGCCAGCAGCCCTTCGGGAGAAGCAGGCAATCAGCCCCAGCATTTT.

CDR3 in amino acids: CASSQGLADTDTQYF. The CDR3 DNA sequence: TGTGCCAGCAGCCAGGGACTAGCGGACACAGATACGCAGTATTTT. V and J are TRBV5-5 and TRBJ2-3; TRBD2 aligns across 11 bases. Germline V gene lookup returns CDR1 SGHKS and CDR2 YYEKEE (reference sequence). The CDR3 spans 15 residues. Trimming cost V 4 bases and J 2 bases; bases outside gene matches: 3.

The chain is built from TRBV24-1 and TRBJ2-3; 7 nucleotides line up with TRBD2. J was trimmed by 3 bases and V by 4 bases; bases with no gene match: 9. The CDR3 contains 16 residues. Germline CDR1 is KGHDR and CDR2 is SFDVKD. The CDR3 region has the DNA TGTGCCACCAGTGACCCCACCAGCGGGGCTACAGATACGCAGTATTTT. It translates to CATSDPTSGATDTQYF.

Only one count was recorded for this clone. The chain is built from TRBV7-9 and TRBJ2-6; D remains unclear. CDR1 and CDR2 from the germline V gene are SEHNR and FQNEAQ (reference sequence). Trimming took off 4 bases at V and 4 bases at J, with 11 bases between the two ends. The CDR3 spans 15 residues. As DNA, the CDR3 is TGTGCCAGCAGCTACGGGTTCGCGGGGGCCAACGTCCTGACTTTC. Translating it yields CASSYGFAGANVLTF.

The chain combines TRBV21-1 with TRBJ1-4; TRBD1 was called by the table and not checked on the DNA. TRBV21-1 has pseudogene status. CDR3 size: 16 residues. The CDR3: CASSKGIAAGGGKLFF. The CDR3 region has the DNA TGTGCCAGCAGCAAAGGAATAGCGGCAGGGGGTGGAAAACTGTTTTTT.

This clone was recorded only once. The chain employs TRBV5-1 and TRBJ2-2, with TRBD2 matching 10 bases. V gave up 1 base and J gave up 0 bases; unmatched junction bases: 12. From germline, CDR1 is SGHRS and CDR2 YFSETQ. The CDR3 covers 20 residues. CDR3 in amino acids: CASSLPGLSGGYTNTGELFF. CDR3 coding DNA: TGCGCCAGCAGCTTGCCGGGTCTTAGCGGGGGGTACACGAACACCGGGGAGCTGTTTTTT.

V is TRBV7-2 and J is TRBJ1-3, with D tentatively TRBD1 (6 bases). The CDR3 consists of 14 residues. Germline CDR1 is SGHTA and CDR2 is FQGNSA. V lost 5 bases to trimming and J lost 1 base, with 9 bases between them. CDR3 sequence (DNA): TGTGCCAGCAGCAAGGGGACATCTGGAAACACCATATATTTT. The encoded protein is CASSKGTSGNTIYF.

The V and J genes are TRBV7-9 and TRBJ2-7; tentatively, D is TRBD2 (5 bases). CDR1 and CDR2 from the germline V gene are SEHNR and FQNEAQ (reference sequence). The CDR3 covers 14 residues. Trimming took 2 bases from V and 4 from J, leaving 12 bases between them. In nucleotides, the CDR3 is TGTGCCAGCAGCTTATACCAGGACTCGTACGAGCAGTACTTC. Translation gives CASSLYQDSYEQYF.

The rearrangement joins TRBV9 to TRBJ2-3; 8 positions match TRBD1. Germline lookup yields CDR1 SGDLS and CDR2 YYNGEE. V was clipped by 0 bases and J by 1 base; unmatched bases: 7. This CDR3 region has 17 residues. The CDR3 DNA sequence: TGTGCCAGCAGCGTAGATTACAGGGGGATAGGCACAGATACGCAGTATTTT. Translated: CASSVDYRGIGTDTQYF.

The chain carries TRBV4-2 and TRBJ2-3; 7 nucleotides agree with TRBD1. V was clipped by 0 bases and J by 0 bases; unmatched bases: 3. Per the germline V gene, CDR1 is LGHNA and CDR2 is YNFKEQ. The CDR3 is 16 amino acids. CDR3 loop: CASSQDGQASTDTQYF. The CDR3, as DNA: TGTGCCAGCAGCCAAGATGGACAGGCGAGCACAGATACGCAGTATTTT.

The chain has TRBV11-3 and TRBJ2-2; 8 positions agree with TRBD2. This CDR3 has 16 amino acids. CDR1 and CDR2 (germline): SGHNT, YENEEA. V shed 4 bases, J shed 1 base, and the junction held 5 bases outside the gene matches. The CDR3 sequence: CASSSLGGENTGELFF. DNA of the CDR3: TGTGCCAGCAGCTCTCTCGGGGGGGAGAACACCGGGGAGCTGTTTTTT.

CDR3 sequence reads: CASSQAGGPNYGYTF. CDR3 sequence (DNA): TGTGCCAGCAGCCAGGCGGGAGGACCTAACTATGGCTACACCTTC. This chain links TRBV7-2 with TRBJ1-2; D call uncertain. Trimming pared 5 bases from V and 0 bases from J, leaving 13 bases between. The CDR3 totals 15 residues. Germline V gives CDR1 SGHTA, CDR2 FQGNSA.

This clone was observed a single time. CDR3 DNA sequence: TGCGCCAGCAGCCAAGCTACTCACGGGGGGGCGAAGAATGAGCAGTTCTTC. Protein product: CASSQATHGGAKNEQFF. The chain joins TRBV4-3 to TRBJ2-1; 8 bases map to TRBD2. Germline assignment: CDR1 LGHNA and CDR2 YSLEER. V gave up 1 base and J gave up 7 bases; unmatched junction bases: 12. The CDR3 extends over 17 amino acids.

V and J are TRBV28 and TRBJ1-2; 8 positions match TRBD1. CDR1 and CDR2 from the germline V gene are MDHEN and SYDVKM. The CDR3 length is 14 residues. V shed 5 bases and J 8 bases; nucleotides not matched to a gene: 10. The CDR3 coding sequence is TGTGCCAGCAGTCCCCCGACAGGGGATCTCGGCTACACCTTC. Residues: CASSPPTGDLGYTF.

The chain combines TRBV3-1 (or the pseudogene TRBV3-2) with TRBJ2-7; 9 nucleotides agree with TRBD1. J was trimmed by 1 base and V by 4 bases; bases with no gene match: 5. The CDR3 is 15 residues long. Germline values: CDR1 LGHDT, CDR2 YNNKEL (reference sequence). CDR3 loop: CASSPSGTGSYEQYF. The CDR3 nucleotides are TGTGCCAGCAGCCCATCCGGGACAGGGTCCTACGAGCAGTACTTC.